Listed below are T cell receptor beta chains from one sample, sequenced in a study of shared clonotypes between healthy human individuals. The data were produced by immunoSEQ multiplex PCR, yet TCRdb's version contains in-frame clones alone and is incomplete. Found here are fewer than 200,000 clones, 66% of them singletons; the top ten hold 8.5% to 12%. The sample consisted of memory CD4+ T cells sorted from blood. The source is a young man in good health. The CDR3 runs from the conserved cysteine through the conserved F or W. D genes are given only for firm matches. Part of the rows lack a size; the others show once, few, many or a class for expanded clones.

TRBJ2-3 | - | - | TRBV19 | TGTGCCAGTAGTATAGGCAGGGCAGATACGCAGTATTTT | CASSIGRADTQYF
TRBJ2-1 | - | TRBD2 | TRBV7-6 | TGTGCCAGCAGCTTATTGGAGACTAGCGGGAGCAATGAGCAGTTCTTC | CASSLLETSGSNEQFF
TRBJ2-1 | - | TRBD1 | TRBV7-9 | TGTGCCAGCAGCAGGAAACAGGGGGCCTACAATGAGCAGTTCTTC | CASSRKQGAYNEQFF
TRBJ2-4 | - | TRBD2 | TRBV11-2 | TGTGCCAGCAGCCCCCGGACTAGCGGAAAAAACATTCAGTACTTC | CASSPRTSGKNIQYF
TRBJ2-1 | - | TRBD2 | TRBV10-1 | TGCGCCAGCAGTGAGTCCGGCGTCTTTTCGGGACTAGCATCAAATGAGCAGTTCTTC | CASSESGVFSGLASNEQFF
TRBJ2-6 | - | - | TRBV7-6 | TGTGCCAGCAGCTTAGCGCTTGGGACCCCATTGACTTTC | CASSLALGTPLTF
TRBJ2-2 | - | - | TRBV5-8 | TGTGCCAGCAGCAACGGGATCCACACCGGGGAGCTGTTTTTT | CASSNGIHTGELFF
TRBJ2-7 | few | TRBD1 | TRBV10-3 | TGTGCCATCAGGACAGGGAACTACGAGCAGTACTTC | CAIRTGNYEQYF
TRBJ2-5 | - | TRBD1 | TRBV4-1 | TGCGCCAGCAGCGGGGGACAGGGGGCGCAAGAGACCCAGTACTTC | CASSGGQGAQETQYF
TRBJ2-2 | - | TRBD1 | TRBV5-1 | TGCGCCAGCAGCCGGACAGGGAACACCGGGGAGCTGTTTTTT | CASSRTGNTGELFF
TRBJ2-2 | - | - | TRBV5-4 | TGTGCCAGCAGCTTATGGCAGGGCCCAGCCGGGGAGCTGTTTTTT | CASSLWQGPAGELFF
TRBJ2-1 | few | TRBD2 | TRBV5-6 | TGTGCCAGCAGCTTGGATAGCGGGACCTTGATTGAGCAGTTCTTC | CASSLDSGTLIEQFF
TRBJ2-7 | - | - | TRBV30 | TGTGCCTGGAGTGTAGGGGGTGGCTACGAGCAGTACTTC | CAWSVGGGYEQYF
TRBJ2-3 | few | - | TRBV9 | TGTGCCAGCAGCGCCCGGACCGGGGCAGATACGCAGTATTTT | CASSARTGADTQYF
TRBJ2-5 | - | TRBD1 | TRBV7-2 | TGTGCCAGCAGCTTTTCGGGACAGGGTGACGAGACCCAGTACTTC | CASSFSGQGDETQYF
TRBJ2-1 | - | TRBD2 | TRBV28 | TGTGCCAGCAGTCGGACTAGACGGGCCTACAATGAGCAGTTCTTC | CASSRTRRAYNEQFF
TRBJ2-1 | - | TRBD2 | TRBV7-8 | TGTGCCAGCAGCTTTGGGAGGGGACCTCGAAAGCAGTTCTTC | CASSFGRGPRKQFF
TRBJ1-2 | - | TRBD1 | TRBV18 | TGTGCCAGCTCACCCTTCCCGGGACAGGGGAAAGGGAGCGGAGGCTACACCTTC | CASSPFPGQGKGSGGYTF
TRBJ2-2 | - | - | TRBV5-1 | TGCGCCAGCAGCTTGGATGGAACCGGGGAGCTGTTTTTT | CASSLDGTGELFF
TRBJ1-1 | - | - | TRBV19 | TGTGCCAGTAGTATGGGTGGTTGGTCTGGGAGCACTGAAGCTTTCTTT | CASSMGGWSGSTEAFF
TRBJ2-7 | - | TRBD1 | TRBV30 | TGTGCCTGGACCCCAAGGACAGGGATTTCCTACGAGCAGTACTTC | CAWTPRTGISYEQYF
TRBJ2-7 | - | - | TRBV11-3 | TGTGCCAGTCCCCCCCTGGAGAGGGCCTTTTCCTCCTACGAGCAGTACTTC | CASPPLERAFSSYEQYF
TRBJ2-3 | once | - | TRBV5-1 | TGCGCCAGCAGCGCCACGGGGAACACTGGGGATACGCAGTATTTT | CASSATGNTGDTQYF
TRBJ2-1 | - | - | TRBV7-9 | TGTGCCAGCAGCCCCCTCGGCCAGGGAATGGGGGACAATGAGCAGTTCTTC | CASSPLGQGMGDNEQFF
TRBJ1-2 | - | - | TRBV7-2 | TGTGCCAGCAGCACAAGCCCGGGCCAATACTACACCTTC | CASSTSPGQYYTF
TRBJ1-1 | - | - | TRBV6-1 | TGTGCCAGCAGTGACAGGGGCCGGAACACTGAAGCTTTCTTT | CASSDRGRNTEAFF